This T cell receptor (beta chain) comes out of a study of T cell responses to AZD1222 COVID-19 vaccine (dated by TCRdb to the early 2020s). Study-level background: TCR sequencing covered fewer than 250 trial participants: 207 given two doses of AZD1222 and about 26 given two doses of MenACWY control vaccine. Trial participants were enrolled into age subgroups of 18-55, 56-69 and 70-plus years, which contained around 150, 28 and 57 TCR-sequenced participants, respectively.

Concerning this clone: Its specific antigen is unknown. Per-nucleotide qualities are absent, and no much larger clonotype sits a single base away.

The intended sense of this specimen's time point label: about 28 days (+/-7) after the second vaccine dose. In the paper's terms, the treatment or condition label means: meningococcal conjugate vaccine given as trial control. Vaccinee samples came from UK trials COV001 and COV002, including a single-blind randomized controlled phase 2/3 trial of AZD1222 (ChAdOx1 nCoV-19) in healthy adults. Trial participant PBMC samples were collected at day 0 and day 28 after the second dose for TCRbeta chain sequencing. The CDR3 holds 17 amino acids from the cysteine to the phenylalanine. Just CDR3 DNA is preserved here, 51 bases in frame from base 1. V lost 0 bases and J lost 6 bases; the stretch between them is 21 bases long. CDR1 and CDR2, looked up from the germline V gene, are SGHAT and FQNNGV. The CDR3 regions of human TCRbeta chains were analyzed by immunosequencing. For the original study's pipeline: TCRs in the repertoires were compared against a reference library of SARS-CoV-2-specific TCRs that had been generated with the MIRA antigen-specificity platform. Breadth was defined as the fraction of unique TCRs that were SARS-CoV-2-associated. Depth was defined as the fraction of total T cells that were SARS-CoV-2-associated. Using the MIRA data, each spike-specific TCR was assigned both to the spike region to which the TCR was reactive and to a CD4 or CD8 class. Log10-transformed breadth and depth values were compared by one-way ANOVA with Sidak's multiple comparisons tests. As stored in TCRdb, this immuneACCESS dataset retains in-frame rearrangements with V and J assigned. A fraction of the clones does not appear; measured against another copy, unresolved V genes explain less than half of the discrepancy, and the remainder lacks a known reason. V, J and clone size derive from that table, while D and trimming were established from the DNA sequence. The sample includes over 100,000 clones, with 75% to 85% observed a single time. Clones ranked in the top ten supply 7.9% of the sample.

Points the paper makes about the study in general: After two AZD1222 doses, spike-specific TCR breadth and depth were significantly higher than at day 0 and than in MenACWY recipients. Vaccine-associated CD4 TCRs spanned the whole spike protein, with dominant responses in regions 160-218 and 743-854. Conclusions about previously exposed vaccinees are limited, since just 5 to 7 AZD1222 recipients were seropositive for SARS-CoV-2 at baseline. No day 14 peak-response samples were available, so repertoires were characterized only after the peak T cell response. Nearly half of unique spike-specific TCRs reportedly recognized epitopes outside regions mutated in the B.1.351 and B.1.1.7 variants. In the small 56-69-year group, the increase in depth fell short of significance, most likely because of low power. Participants were mostly white British, with more females than males. The authors suggested clonal diversity may have been underestimated.

The TCR originated in an adult who received the MenACWY meningococcal vaccine as a control. Sample: peripheral blood, taken 28 days after the second dose of the MenACWY control vaccine. The V and J segments used are TRBV11-2 and TRBJ2-7; the D segment cannot be called with confidence. CDR3 reads: CASSLDLREVRVAEQYF. The DNA reads as follows: TGTGCCAGCAGCTTAGATCTAAGGGAAGTTCGGGTAGCCGAGCAGTACTTC. The full variable domain, with segments outside the CDR3 supplied by the reference TRBV11-2 and TRBJ2-7 proteins, appears as EAGVAQSPRYKIIEKRQSVAFWCNPISGHATLYWYQQILGQGPKLLIQFQNNGVVDDSQLPKDRFSAERLKGVDSTLKIQPAKLEDSAVYLCASSLDLREVRVAEQYFGPGTRLTVT.